This entry lists 19 T cell receptor beta chains sequenced from one sample in a study of blood T cell repertoires in COVID-19. TCRdb keeps only in-frame clones here, not all; method: immunoSEQ multiplex PCR. The table has 280,000 or so clones, approximately 83% seen once. The source material was peripheral blood. These receptors all come from a woman aged 30 to 39 who had recovered from COVID-19.

The gene calls are TRBV3-1 (or the pseudogene TRBV3-2) and TRBJ1-6; 7 bases align to TRBD1. The J segment lost 9 bases and the V segment lost 0 bases, leaving 8 bases of the junction unmatched. This CDR3 is built from 16 residues. Germline V gene data show CDR1 as LGHDT and CDR2 as YNNKEL (reference sequence). The CDR3 DNA follows: TGTGCCAGCAGCCAAGAGGAGGGGGCCGGGGGTTCACCCCTCCACTTT. It translates to CASSQEEGAGGSPLHF.

This clone came up once. V and J are TRBV7-9 and TRBJ1-6, with D perhaps TRBD1 (6 bases). The CDR3 runs to 16 residues. Per the germline V gene, CDR1 is SEHNR and CDR2 is FQNEAQ (reference sequence). V was cut by 3 bases and J by 6 bases, with 15 bases left in between. In nucleotides, the CDR3 is TGTGCCAGCAGCTTGTCCAGGGGTTATGGTAATTCACCCCTCCACTTT. It translates to CASSLSRGYGNSPLHF. Full variable domain (missing parts from reference TRBV7-9 and TRBJ1-6): DTGVSQNPRHKITKRGQNVTFRCDPISEHNRLYWYRQTLGQGPEFLTYFQNEAQLEKSRLLSDRFSAERPKGSFSTLEIQRTEQGDSAMYLCASSLSRGYGNSPLHFGNGTRLTVT.

The chain employs TRBV3-1 (or the pseudogene TRBV3-2) and TRBJ1-6; no reliable D call. The CDR3 extends over 17 amino acids. V shed 1 base and J shed 10 bases, with 20 bases lying between them. Germline V lookup: CDR1 LGHDT, CDR2 YNNKEL (reference sequence). The CDR3 loop is CASSQAQNEDIISPLHF. In DNA form, the CDR3 reads TGTGCCAGCAGCCAAGCCCAGAACGAAGACATTATATCACCCCTCCACTTT.

The chain has TRBV5-4 and TRBJ2-3; 10 bases are shared with TRBD2. This CDR3 is built from 17 residues. V gave up 3 bases and J gave up 3 bases; unmatched junction bases: 10. Per germline, CDR1 SGHNT and CDR2 YYREEE (reference sequence). The CDR3 loop is CASSSFSSGSRTDTQYF. The CDR3 coding sequence is TGTGCCAGCAGCTCCTTCTCTAGCGGGAGTCGGACAGATACGCAGTATTTT.

The chain recombines TRBV5-6 with TRBJ1-5; a possible D gene is TRBD1 (5 bases). V lost 0 bases, J lost 0 bases, and 13 bases lay in between. Germline CDR1 is SGHDT and CDR2 is YYEEEE. The CDR3 is 17 residues long. The CDR3 DNA reads as TGTGCCAGCAGCTTGGCCAGGTCGGGACTTAGCAATCAGCCCCAGCATTTT. This codes for CASSLARSGLSNQPQHF.

Details on this clone: A much larger clonotype is one base distant, so this may be a read error. V is TRBV28 and J is TRBJ1-1, with D uncertain. The CDR3 is 11 residues long. V shed 5 bases and J shed 3 bases, with 4 bases lying between them. Per germline, CDR1 MDHEN and CDR2 SYDVKM. CDR3 region: CASSADTEAFF. CDR3 DNA sequence: TGTGCCAGCAGTGCGGACACTGAAGCTTTCTTT.

The chain is built from TRBV6-5 and TRBJ2-7; TRBD1 agrees at 7 bases. The CDR3 contains 15 residues. Per germline, CDR1 MNHEY and CDR2 SVGAGI. Losses at the gene ends were 5 bases for V and 3 bases for J; bases not matched to a gene: 10. The CDR3 nucleotides read TGTGCCAGCAGTCAGGGACAGCCCTCCTTCTACGAGCAGTACTTC. Residues: CASSQGQPSFYEQYF.

The chain is built from TRBV5-1 and TRBJ1-1, with a possible D match to TRBD1 (6 bases). This CDR3 is built from 15 residues. From germline, CDR1 is SGHRS and CDR2 YFSETQ. V gave up 0 bases and J gave up 4 bases, with 13 bases separating them. CDR3 sequence reads: CASSLDQGTTTEAFF. The CDR3 DNA is TGCGCCAGCAGCTTGGATCAGGGGACGACCACTGAAGCTTTCTTT.

The chain recombines TRBV27 with TRBJ1-2, with 7 bases fitting TRBD1. Germline values: CDR1 MNHEY, CDR2 SMNVEV (reference sequence). The CDR3 is made up of 15 amino acids. The J segment lost 4 bases and the V segment lost 5 bases, leaving 10 bases of the junction unmatched. The CDR3 reads CASSPRDRALYGYTF. The CDR3, as DNA: TGTGCCAGCAGTCCCCGGGACAGAGCCCTCTATGGCTACACCTTC.

The rearrangement joins TRBV7-3 to TRBJ2-1; TRBD2 matches 7 bases. Trimming at V came to 0 bases and at J to 0 bases, leaving 5 bases not matched to a gene. The CDR3 spans 17 residues. Germline V gene lookup returns CDR1 SGHTA and CDR2 FQGTGA. This CDR3 is CASSLTRPGGSYNEQFF. The CDR3 nucleotides are TGTGCCAGCAGCTTAACTCGGCCGGGGGGCTCCTACAATGAGCAGTTCTTC.

This clone was recorded once. V and J are TRBV5-4 and TRBJ2-7, with D perhaps TRBD2 (5 bases). CDR3 length equals 13 residues. V lost 4 bases and J 1 base, leaving 9 bases between the germline ends. In germline, CDR1 is SGHNT, CDR2 YYREEE (reference sequence). The chain's CDR3 is CASSVGISYEQYF. The CDR3 DNA is TGTGCCAGCAGCGTCGGGATTTCCTACGAGCAGTACTTC.

The CDR3 loop reads CSSTGLAGELFF. In DNA, the CDR3 is TGCAGCTCGACAGGGCTGGCCGGGGAGCTGTTTTTT. This rearrangement joins TRBV29-1 to TRBJ2-2, with 7 bases matching TRBD1. V shed 8 bases and J 6 bases; nucleotides not matched to a gene: 6. The CDR3 sequence is 12 residues long. Germline CDR1 is SQVTM and CDR2 is ANQGSEA.

The gene calls are TRBV19 and TRBJ2-2, with TRBD1 identical over 7 bases. This CDR3 has 14 residues. The ends lost 6 bases at V and 8 bases at J; junction bases unmatched: 9. Per germline, CDR1 LNHDA and CDR2 SQIVND (reference sequence). CDR3 sequence (DNA): TGTGCCAGTAGAAACAGGGGTCTTGCGGGGGAGCTGTTTTTT. Its protein product is CASRNRGLAGELFF.

The chain combines TRBV6-5 with TRBJ2-2; 7 bases match TRBD1. V shed 6 bases and J 5 bases; nucleotides not matched to a gene: 6. This CDR3 contains 14 residues. Germline values: CDR1 MNHEY, CDR2 SVGAGI. CDR3 amino acids: CASSQRQGTGELFF. CDR3 nucleotide sequence: TGTGCCAGCAGCCAGAGACAGGGTACCGGGGAGCTGTTTTTT.

This chain joins TRBV5-4 and TRBJ2-5, with D hard to call. The ends were cut back, 2 bases at V and 0 bases at J, with 5 bases in the middle. The CDR3 loop spans 13 amino acids. CDR1 SGHNT and CDR2 YYREEE come from the germline V gene (reference sequence). In DNA form, the CDR3 reads TGTGCCAGCAGCTTCCGGGACCAAGAGACCCAGTACTTC. This gives the protein CASSFRDQETQYF.

The chain has TRBV27 and TRBJ1-2, with TRBD1 identical over 8 bases. Germline CDR1 is MNHEY and CDR2 is SMNVEV (reference sequence). The CDR3 runs 14 residues. Trimming cost V 5 bases and J 8 bases; bases outside gene matches: 10. The CDR3 sequence: CASSTRQGIGGYTF. The CDR3 DNA reads as TGTGCCAGCAGTACGCGACAGGGGATTGGCGGCTACACCTTC.

This clone was seen just once. The chain's CDR3 is CASSEAQGVAYSNQPQHF. The CDR3 coding sequence is TGTGCCAGCAGTGAAGCTCAGGGTGTCGCTTATAGCAATCAGCCCCAGCATTTT. The chain combines TRBV2 with TRBJ1-5, with D possibly matching TRBD1 (5 bases). Per germline, CDR1 SNHLY and CDR2 FYNNEI. Trimming removed 0 bases at V and 0 bases at J, with 15 bases between. The length of the CDR3 is 18 residues.

The rearrangement joins TRBV7-2 to TRBJ2-1; D gene uncertain. Germline lookup yields CDR1 SGHTA and CDR2 FQGNSA. Trimming shortened V by 5 bases and J by 6 bases, and 11 bases separated the two germline ends. CDR3 length: 13 residues. CDR3 DNA sequence: TGTGCCAGCAGCCGGGTCGGCTCCAATGAGCAGTTCTTC. Translation gives CASSRVGSNEQFF.

This clone was seen a few times. This chain uses TRBV19 with TRBJ1-2; D uncertain. V was cut by 5 bases and J by 4 bases, with 17 bases left in between. CDR1 is LNHDA, CDR2 SQIVND, per germline (reference sequence). The CDR3 runs 15 residues. The CDR3 DNA follows: TGTGCCAGTAGTGACGGGCCCGGTCGGGGCTATGGCTACACCTTC. Protein sequence: CASSDGPGRGYGYTF.